The clone carrying this TCR beta chain was detected a few times. Its antigen is unknown. This record belongs to a study of vaccination and CD4 T cells after COVID-19. The overall study: Post-COVID draws came a median approximately 100 days after diagnosis (range 35 to 161). Overlapping spike pools from SARS-CoV-2 and HCoV-NL63, HCoV-OC43 and HCoV-229E served as culture stimuli.

The Oncomine TCR Beta short-read assay sequenced DNA from cultured CD4+ T cells. TCRdb analysed the PCR reads with MiXCR anew, one entry per CDR3 protein. The sample gives 9,500 or so distinct CDR3 sequences, over 30% of which show up once; 8.5% to 10% is in the top ten. V shed 4 bases and J shed 6 bases, with 18 bases lying between them. The CDR3 covers 15 residues. CDR1 and CDR2 (germline): SSHAT, FNYEAQ (reference sequence). Indicated treatment: roughly 10-day PBMC culture with coronavirus spike peptide pools or control peptides (ViraFEST assay). Every positive PCR date fell between March and December 2020, earlier than the US Alpha, Beta and Delta variants. Isolation of CD4+ T cells by negative selection took place after roughly eleven days of culture.

The sequence was obtained from a human donor who had recovered from COVID-19. V usage is TRBV7-7 and J usage is TRBJ2-5; the D call may be TRBD1 or TRBD2 (5 bases each). Sample: CD4+ T cells from blood, cultured in vitro, taken after SARS-CoV-2 vaccination. This CDR3 reads CASSSHRDPRKTQYF. The CDR3 nucleotides read TGTGCCAGCAGCTCCCACCGGGACCCCAGGAAGACCCAGTACTTC.